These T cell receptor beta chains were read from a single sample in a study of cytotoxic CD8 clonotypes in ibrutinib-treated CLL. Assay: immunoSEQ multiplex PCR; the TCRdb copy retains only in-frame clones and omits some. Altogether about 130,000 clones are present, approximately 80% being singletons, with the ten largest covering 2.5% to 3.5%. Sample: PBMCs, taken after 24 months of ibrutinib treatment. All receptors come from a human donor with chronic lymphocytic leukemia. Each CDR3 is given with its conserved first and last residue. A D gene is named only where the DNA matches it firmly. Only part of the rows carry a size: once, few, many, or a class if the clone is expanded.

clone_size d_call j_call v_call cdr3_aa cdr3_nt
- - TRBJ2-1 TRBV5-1 CASKREARFNEQFF TGCGCCAGCAAAAGGGAAGCACGCTTCAATGAGCAGTTCTTC
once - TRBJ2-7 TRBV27 CASSFDPEASYEQYF TGTGCCAGCAGTTTTGACCCAGAGGCATCCTACGAGCAGTACTTC
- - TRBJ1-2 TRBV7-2 CASSLEGGFGGYTF TGTGCCAGCAGCTTAGAGGGCGGGTTTGGCGGCTACACCTTC
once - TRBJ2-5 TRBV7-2 CASSLGGGLETQYF TGTGCCAGCAGCTTAGGTGGAGGTCTGGAGACCCAGTACTTC
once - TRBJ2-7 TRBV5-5 CASSSWVVDEQYF TGTGCCAGCAGCTCGTGGGTCGTGGACGAGCAGTACTTC
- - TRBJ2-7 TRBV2 CASSGQRSSYEQYF TGTGCCAGCAGCGGACAGAGGTCCAGCTACGAGCAGTACTTC
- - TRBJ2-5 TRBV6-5 CASSRPGVVGETQYF TGTGCCAGCAGCCGCCCCGGGGTGGTAGGGGAGACCCAGTACTTC
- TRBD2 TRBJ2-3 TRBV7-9 CASSPRGLAGTDTQYF TGTGCCAGCAGCCCGCGGGGACTAGCGGGCACAGATACGCAGTATTTT
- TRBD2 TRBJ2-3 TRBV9 CASSVVAGGPGTDTQYF TGTGCCAGCAGCGTAGTAGCGGGGGGGCCCGGCACAGATACGCAGTATTTT
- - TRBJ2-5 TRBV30 CAWSVPGGEETQYF TGTGCCTGGAGTGTACCCGGGGGTGAGGAGACCCAGTACTTC
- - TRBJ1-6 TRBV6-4 CASSGPGDNSPLHF TGTGCCAGCAGTGGGCCAGGGGATAATTCACCCCTCCACTTT
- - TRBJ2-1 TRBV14 CASSRITRNEQFF TGTGCCAGCAGCCGCATCACTCGCAATGAGCAGTTCTTC
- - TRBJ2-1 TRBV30 CAWSVDQYNEQFF TGTGCCTGGAGTGTAGATCAGTACAATGAGCAGTTCTTC
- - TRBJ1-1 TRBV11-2 CASSPLRARTEAFF TGTGCCAGCAGCCCCCTTAGGGCGAGGACTGAAGCTTTCTTT
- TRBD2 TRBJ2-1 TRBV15 CATSSPRLAGRYNEQFF TGTGCCACCAGCAGTCCCCGCCTAGCGGGCCGCTACAATGAGCAGTTCTTC
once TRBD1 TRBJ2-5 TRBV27 CASSFRVTGTELQETQYF TGTGCCAGCAGTTTCAGGGTGACCGGGACAGAACTCCAAGAGACCCAGTACTTC
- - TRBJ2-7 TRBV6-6 CASSYLPGEGYEQYF TGTGCCAGCAGTTACCTGCCGGGAGAGGGCTACGAGCAGTACTTC
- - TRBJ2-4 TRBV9 CASRVDTSRNIQYF TGTGCCAGCAGGGTGGACACCTCCCGGAACATTCAGTACTTC
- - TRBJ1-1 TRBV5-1 CASSLWGMNTEAFF TGCGCCAGCAGCTTGTGGGGGATGAACACTGAAGCTTTCTTT